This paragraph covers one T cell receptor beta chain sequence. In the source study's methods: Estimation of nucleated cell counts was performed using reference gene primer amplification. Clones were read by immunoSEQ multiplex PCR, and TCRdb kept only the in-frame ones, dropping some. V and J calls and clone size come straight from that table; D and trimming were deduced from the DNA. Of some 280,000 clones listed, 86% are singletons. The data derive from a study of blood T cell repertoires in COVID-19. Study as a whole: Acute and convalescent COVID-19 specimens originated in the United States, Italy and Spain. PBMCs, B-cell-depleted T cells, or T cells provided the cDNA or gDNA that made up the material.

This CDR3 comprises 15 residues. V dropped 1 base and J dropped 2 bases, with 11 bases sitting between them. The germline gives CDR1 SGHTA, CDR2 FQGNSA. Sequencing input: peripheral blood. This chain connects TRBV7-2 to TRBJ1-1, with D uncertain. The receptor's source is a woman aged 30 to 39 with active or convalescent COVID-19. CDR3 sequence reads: CASSLGAGRNTEAFF. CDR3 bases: TGTGCCAGCAGCTTAGGGGCAGGTAGAAACACTGAAGCTTTCTTT.